Following are 12 T cell receptor beta chains from one sample sequenced in a study of shared clonotypes between healthy human individuals. Assay used: immunoSEQ multiplex PCR; TCRdb lists only in-frame clones, some missing. This sample has some 1 million clones, with around 76% found just once. Material: memory CD4+ T cells sorted from blood. Sample subset: CD45RA-negative fraction. The receptors originated from a man aged 18 to 29 in good health.

This clone has more than one count but fewer than ten. The V and J genes are TRBV25-1 and TRBJ1-4, with TRBD1 identical over 10 bases. The germline V gene has CDR1 MGHDK and CDR2 SYGVNS. This CDR3 contains 14 residues. V shed 4 bases, J shed 12 bases, and the junction held 8 bases outside the gene matches. The CDR3 nucleotides are TGTGCCAGCAGTGCCTCCGGGGACAGGGGCGAACTGTTTTTT. It encodes CASSASGDRGELFF. The full variable domain, rest sourced from reference TRBV25-1 and TRBJ1-4, is EADIYQTPRYLVIGTGKKITLECSQTMGHDKMYWYQQDPGMELHLIHYSYGVNSTEKGDLSSESTVSRIRTEHFPLTLESARPSHTSQYLCASSASGDRGELFFGSGTQLSVL.

In its sample, this clone was seen a few times. The rearrangement joins TRBV7-2 to TRBJ2-5, with TRBD2 as a possible D gene (6 bases). Germline lookup yields CDR1 SGHTA and CDR2 FQGNSA. The CDR3 sequence is 13 residues long. Between the trimmed V and J ends, which lost 7 bases and 4 bases, there was a span of 13 bases. DNA for the CDR3: TGTGCCAGCACCCCGGGAGAGAGAGAGACCCAGTACTTC. Translation: CASTPGERETQYF.

This sequence joins TRBV30 and TRBJ1-6; 7 bases align to TRBD1. This CDR3 has 16 amino acids. V lost 5 bases to trimming and J lost 4 bases; unmatched junction nucleotides: 11. Per germline, CDR1 GTSNPN and CDR2 SVGIG (reference sequence). CDR3 bases: TGTGCCTGGGGAGCGGCAGGGGGTTTGTATAATTCACCCCTCCACTTT. This sequence encodes CAWGAAGGLYNSPLHF.

The CDR3, as DNA: TGTGCCAGCAGCATGGGACAGACATTTCAAGAGACCCAGTACTTC. It specifies CASSMGQTFQETQYF. The chain is built from TRBV5-6 and TRBJ2-5; 7 bases agree with TRBD1. This CDR3 is built from 15 residues. V was pared by 4 bases and J by 2 bases, with 8 bases of the junction left unmatched. Germline V gene lookup returns CDR1 SGHDT and CDR2 YYEEEE.

This chain joins TRBV5-1 and TRBJ2-5; 7 nucleotides match TRBD1. Per germline, CDR1 SGHRS and CDR2 YFSETQ. The CDR3 spans 15 residues. Trimming at V came to 3 bases and at J to 2 bases, leaving 7 bases not matched to a gene. CDR3 nucleotide sequence: TGCGCCAGCAGCTCAGGACAGGTCGGACAAGAGACCCAGTACTTC. This sequence encodes CASSSGQVGQETQYF. Combining the CDR3 with reference TRBV5-1 and TRBJ2-5 gives the whole variable domain KAGVTQTPRYLIKTRGQQVTLSCSPISGHRSVSWYQQTPGQGLQFLFEYFSETQRNKGNFPGRFSGRQFSNSRSEMNVSTLELGDSALYLCASSSGQVGQETQYFGPGTRLLVL.

The J gene is TRBJ2-1, the V gene TRBV6-1; TRBD1 agrees at 8 bases. The germline gives CDR1 MNHNS, CDR2 SASEGT. CDR3 length: 15 residues. The V segment lost 3 bases and the J segment 5 bases; nucleotides outside the gene matches: 6. CDR3 sequence: CASSDRTGPDNEQFF. In DNA, the CDR3 is TGTGCCAGCAGTGATAGGACAGGGCCTGACAATGAGCAGTTCTTC.

The rearrangement links TRBV29-1 to TRBJ1-2; D perhaps matches TRBD1 (6 bases). This CDR3 contains 14 residues. V lost 3 bases to trimming and J lost 5 bases, with 16 bases between them. CDR1 SQVTM and CDR2 ANQGSEA come from the germline V gene. CDR3 amino acids: CSVESVRDIYGYTF. The CDR3 region has the DNA TGCAGCGTTGAGAGCGTAAGGGACATTTATGGCTACACCTTC.

V usage is TRBV11-2 and J usage is TRBJ2-3; D possibly corresponds to TRBD2 (6 bases). This CDR3 contains 15 residues. The ends were cut back, 5 bases at V and 5 bases at J, with 17 bases in the middle. CDR1 SGHAT and CDR2 FQNNGV come from the germline V gene. CDR3 sequence: CASSLARSGKDTQYF. In nucleotides, the CDR3 is TGTGCCAGCAGCCTAGCGAGGTCAGGGAAAGATACGCAGTATTTT.

The chain uses TRBV5-1 and TRBJ1-4, with D tentatively TRBD1 (6 bases). Germline assignment: CDR1 SGHRS and CDR2 YFSETQ. The V end lost 4 bases, the J end lost 8 bases, and 9 bases lay between the germline ends. This CDR3 is built from 12 residues. As DNA, the CDR3 is TGCGCCAGCAGCGGGGGGCAGGAAAAACTGTTTTTT. This translates into CASSGGQEKLFF.

As regards this clone: The sample has other DNA sequences that encode this CDR3 too. The chain combines TRBV20-1 with TRBJ2-5; D not certain. The CDR3 length is 10 residues. The germline CDR1 and CDR2 sequences are DFQATT and SNEGSKA (reference sequence). The V gene lost 5 bases and the J gene lost 2 bases, with 3 bases spanning the gap. CDR3 loop: CSAAQETQYF. The CDR3 DNA follows: TGCAGTGCTGCACAAGAGACCCAGTACTTC.

V and J are TRBV18 and TRBJ1-6, with TRBD1 identical over 7 bases. There are 15 residues in the CDR3. J gave up 8 bases and V 6 bases, and 10 bases lay outside the gene matches. Germline V lookup: CDR1 KGHSH, CDR2 LQKENI. CDR3 nucleotide sequence: TGTGCCAGCTCCAGGGACAGTCCCGTTGATTCACCCCTCCACTTT. Protein: CASSRDSPVDSPLHF.

This sequence joins TRBV2 and TRBJ1-5; no definite D call. CDR1 SNHLY and CDR2 FYNNEI come from the germline V gene. V shed 6 bases and J shed 11 bases, with 17 bases lying between them. The CDR3 spans 13 residues. The CDR3 loop reads CASSGRNVEAQHF. In nucleotides, the CDR3 is TGTGCCAGCAGCGGGAGAAATGTCGAGGCCCAGCATTTT.